The TCR beta chain under discussion was sequenced for a study of T-cell reconstitution after alpha-beta-depleted transplantation in children. About this clonotype itself: Its matching antigen is unknown.

CDR1 is KGHSH and CDR2 is LQKENI in the germline V gene. There are 12 residues in the CDR3. Deletions cut 3 bases from V and 7 bases from J, with 10 bases between. Study observations and caveats: A year post-transplant, T-cell counts and diversity derived mostly from newly produced T cells. It was surviving recipient T cells and thymic progenitors that gave some patients high TCRbeta diversity at day 60.

For TCRbeta, the library was prepared with unique molecular identifiers. Using its own MiXCR run on the PCR reads, TCRdb lists one record per CDR3 protein. Here the sample spans around 78,000 distinct CDR3 sequences, about 14% being singletons. Sequencing was performed on PBMCs, mostly from graft donor cells, taken 180 days after TCRalphabeta/CD19-depleted stem cell transplant. This chain joins TRBV18 and TRBJ2-7, with D possibly called TRBD1 or TRBD2 (5 bases each). The clonotype originates from a male patient aged 2 to 9 who had a stem cell transplant for acute lymphoblastic leukemia, so the T cells may come from the graft donor. The CDR3 spells CASSPGVMEQYF. CDR3 in DNA: TGTGCCAGCTCACCGGGGGTTATGGAGCAGTACTTC.